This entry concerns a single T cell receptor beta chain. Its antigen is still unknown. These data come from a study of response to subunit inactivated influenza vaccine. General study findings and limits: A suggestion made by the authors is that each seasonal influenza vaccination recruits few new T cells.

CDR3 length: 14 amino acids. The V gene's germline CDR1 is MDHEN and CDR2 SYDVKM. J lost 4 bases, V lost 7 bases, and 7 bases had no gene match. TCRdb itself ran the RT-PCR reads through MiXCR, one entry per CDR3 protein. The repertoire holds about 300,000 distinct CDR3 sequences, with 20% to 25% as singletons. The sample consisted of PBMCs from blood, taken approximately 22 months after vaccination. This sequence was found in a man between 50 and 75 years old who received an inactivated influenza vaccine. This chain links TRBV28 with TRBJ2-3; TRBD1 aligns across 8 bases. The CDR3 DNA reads TGTGCCAGCATTACCGGACAGGGCCCAGATACGCAGTATTTT. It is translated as CASITGQGPDTQYF.